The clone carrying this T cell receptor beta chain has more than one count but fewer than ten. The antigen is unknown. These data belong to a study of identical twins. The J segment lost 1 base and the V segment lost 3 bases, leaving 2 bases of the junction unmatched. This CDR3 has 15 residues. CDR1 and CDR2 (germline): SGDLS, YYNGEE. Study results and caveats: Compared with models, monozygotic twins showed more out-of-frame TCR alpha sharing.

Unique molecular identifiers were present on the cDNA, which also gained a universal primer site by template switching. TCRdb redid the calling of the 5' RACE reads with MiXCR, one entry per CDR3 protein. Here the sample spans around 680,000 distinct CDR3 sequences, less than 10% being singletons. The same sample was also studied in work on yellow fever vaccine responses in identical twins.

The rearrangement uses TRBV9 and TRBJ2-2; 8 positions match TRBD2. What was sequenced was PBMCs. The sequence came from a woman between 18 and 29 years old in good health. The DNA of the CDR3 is TGTGCCAGCAGCGGAGCGGGGGTGAACACCGGGGAGCTGTTTTTT. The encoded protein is CASSGAGVNTGELFF.